The 25 T cell receptor beta chains listed next were all sequenced from one sample in a study of identical twins. MiXCR, run by TCRdb on the 5' RACE reads, gives a single entry per CDR3 protein. In the table there are around 530,000 distinct CDR3 sequences, approximately 14% of which are singletons. This sample also appeared in a second study, on yellow fever vaccine responses in identical twins.

Sequencing was done on a sample of CD4+ T cells sorted from blood. These receptor sequences come from a woman younger than 30 in good health.

V and J are TRBV6-1 and TRBJ2-3; D possibly matches TRBD1 or TRBD2 (5 bases each). CDR3 length equals 14 residues. The V gene lost 5 bases and the J gene lost 4 bases, with 13 bases spanning the gap. Germline CDR1 and CDR2: MNHNS and SASEGT. The CDR3 region is CASSQLAGPDTQYF. As DNA, the CDR3 is TGTGCCAGCAGTCAGCTAGCAGGGCCAGATACGCAGTATTTT.

This clonotype has only a few counts. The chain combines TRBV10-2 with TRBJ1-1; 11 bases are a match to TRBD1. The CDR3 is 13 residues long. In germline, CDR1 is WSHSY, CDR2 SAAADI. Trimming cost V 10 bases and J 6 bases; bases outside gene matches: 7. CDR3 in amino acids: CATSGQGVAEAFF. CDR3 coding DNA: TGCGCCACCTCGGGACAGGGGGTTGCTGAAGCTTTCTTT.

A few counts support this clonotype. V usage is TRBV19 and J usage is TRBJ2-7; 11 positions match TRBD1. CDR3 length: 14 residues. V trimming: 4 bases; J trimming: 3 bases; junction bases outside the gene matches: 2. From germline, CDR1 is LNHDA and CDR2 SQIVND (reference sequence). CDR3 coding DNA: TGTGCCAGTAGTAAGGGACAGGGGGTCTACGAGCAGTACTTC. It codes for CASSKGQGVYEQYF.

This chain uses TRBV20-1 with TRBJ1-4; D not certain. The length of the CDR3 is 15 residues. CDR1 is DFQATT, CDR2 SNEGSKA, per germline (reference sequence). The V gene lost 5 bases and the J gene lost 8 bases, with 21 bases spanning the gap. CDR3 region: CSAPHPQLGKEKLFF. In DNA form, the CDR3 reads TGCAGTGCTCCCCACCCGCAGCTCGGGAAAGAAAAACTGTTTTTT.

This clonotype was observed many times. The CDR3 reads CASSWDGNTGELFF. The DNA of the CDR3 is TGTGCCAGCAGCTGGGACGGGAACACCGGGGAGCTGTTTTTT. The V and J genes are TRBV12-3 or TRBV12-4 and TRBJ2-2; D might be TRBD1 or TRBD2, each matching 5 bases. The CDR3 consists of 14 residues. Trimming took 6 bases from V and 1 from J, leaving 9 bases between them.

This clonotype was counted ten times or more. This chain connects TRBV5-1 to TRBJ2-7; D unresolved. V lost 7 bases to trimming and J lost 2 bases, with 13 bases between them. The CDR3 loop spans 13 amino acids. Germline CDR1 is SGHRS and CDR2 is YFSETQ. CDR3 sequence (DNA): TGCGCCAGCCGCTCGGTCGGAACCTACGAGCAGTACTTC. This translates into CASRSVGTYEQYF. Filled out from reference TRBV5-1 and TRBJ2-7, the complete variable domain reads KAGVTQTPRYLIKTRGQQVTLSCSPISGHRSVSWYQQTPGQGLQFLFEYFSETQRNKGNFPGRFSGRQFSNSRSEMNVSTLELGDSALYLCASRSVGTYEQYFGPGTRLTVT.

V usage is TRBV6-5 and J usage is TRBJ1-1; TRBD1 agrees at 9 bases. Germline assignment: CDR1 MNHEY and CDR2 SVGAGI. This CDR3 is built from 16 residues. Trimming cost V 4 bases and J 1 base; bases outside gene matches: 7. The CDR3 nucleotides are TGTGCCAGCAGTTTACAGACAGGGGGTACGAACACTGAAGCTTTCTTT. Translation gives CASSLQTGGTNTEAFF.

This clonotype occurred a few times. This chain uses TRBV12-5 with TRBJ2-5; 13 nucleotides agree with TRBD2. Looked up from germline, CDR1 is LGHNT and CDR2 is FRNRAP. V lost 7 bases to trimming and J lost 4 bases; unmatched junction nucleotides: 12. The CDR3 totals 17 residues. CDR3 sequence: CASAPRTSGGGGETQYF. The CDR3 DNA sequence: TGTGCTAGTGCCCCCCGGACTAGCGGGGGCGGGGGAGAGACCCAGTACTTC.

This clonotype turned up a few times. The genes are TRBV10-3 and TRBJ2-7; D is perhaps TRBD1 (6 bases). CDR1 and CDR2 (germline): ENHRY, SYGVKD. Trimming left V 3 bases short and J 5 bases short, with 8 bases between. The CDR3 totals 12 residues. The CDR3 protein is CAISDRGHEQYF. The DNA of the CDR3 is TGTGCCATCAGTGACAGGGGTCACGAGCAGTACTTC.

This clonotype was seen only a few times. V and J are TRBV2 and TRBJ2-7; possible D gene TRBD2, 5 bases. V was cut by 6 bases and J by 3 bases, with 15 bases left in between. This CDR3 region has 14 residues. Germline assignment: CDR1 SNHLY and CDR2 FYNNEI. CDR3 in DNA: TGTGCCAGCAGAGCCACATCCGGGGTCTACGAGCAGTACTTC. Encoded protein: CASRATSGVYEQYF.

V is TRBV20-1 and J is TRBJ2-7; D may match TRBD1 or TRBD2 (5 bases each). The CDR3 is 16 residues long. Germline V gene sequence: CDR1 DFQATT, CDR2 SNEGSKA (reference sequence). V was cut by 1 base and J by 6 bases, with 22 bases left in between. DNA of the CDR3: TGCAGTGCTAGAGGAGGCCCCGGGACGGACATACGCGAGCAGTACGTC. It translates to CSARGGPGTDIREQYV.

This clonotype was recorded many times. The chain is built from TRBV28 and TRBJ2-1; D call uncertain. Trimming shortened V by 6 bases and J by 4 bases, and 13 bases separated the two germline ends. In germline, CDR1 is MDHEN, CDR2 SYDVKM. The length of the CDR3 is 14 residues. In DNA, the CDR3 is TGTGCCAGCAGCTTAGGGCAGGTATACAATGAGCAGTTCTTC. Its protein product is CASSLGQVYNEQFF.

The CDR3 bases are TGCAGTGCTGGGGCCGTTACGGGATTGGAGAATGAGCAGTTCTTC. It yields the protein CSAGAVTGLENEQFF. The V gene is TRBV20-1, the J gene TRBJ2-1; D is possibly TRBD1 or TRBD2 (5 bases each). CDR1 is DFQATT and CDR2 is SNEGSKA in the germline V gene (reference sequence). V was shortened by 5 bases and J by 7 bases, with 21 bases between the two germline ends. This CDR3 is 15 amino acids long.

This clonotype was seen more than once but under ten times. V is TRBV27 and J is TRBJ1-6; D is perhaps TRBD1 (5 bases). Trimming removed 8 bases from V and 6 bases from J, with 14 bases in between. CDR1 is MNHEY and CDR2 is SMNVEV in the germline V gene (reference sequence). This CDR3 has 14 residues. The CDR3, as DNA: TGTGCCAGCCGAGACGCGGGGGGTAATTCACCCCTCCACTTT. This sequence encodes CASRDAGGNSPLHF.

A few counts support this clonotype. The genes are TRBV7-2 and TRBJ2-3, with 7 bases matching TRBD1. Germline CDR1 SGHTA, CDR2 FQGNSA. J was trimmed by 1 base and V by 2 bases; bases with no gene match: 9. CDR3 length: 17 residues. CDR3 loop: CASSLLGPGGGTDTQYF. The DNA of the CDR3 is TGTGCCAGCAGCTTATTAGGGCCAGGGGGAGGCACAGATACGCAGTATTTT. The variable domain in full, completed from reference TRBV7-2 and TRBJ2-3, reads GAGVSQSPSNKVTEKGKDVELRCDPISGHTALYWYRQSLGQGLEFLIYFQGNSAPDKSGLPSDRFSAERTGGSVSTLTIQRTQQEDSAVYLCASSLLGPGGGTDTQYFGPGTRLTVL.

This sequence joins TRBV29-1 and TRBJ1-5, with unresolved D. Germline CDR1 and CDR2: SQVTM and ANQGSEA. V lost 4 bases to trimming and J lost 6 bases, with 13 bases between them. This CDR3 region has 13 residues. CDR3: CSVVSGVGQPQHF. CDR3 DNA: TGCAGCGTTGTGTCGGGAGTTGGTCAGCCCCAGCATTTT.

CDR3 amino acids: CASSLARGPQETQYF. In DNA form, the CDR3 reads TGTGCCAGCAGCTTGGCCAGGGGTCCCCAAGAGACCCAGTACTTC. This chain uses TRBV5-6 with TRBJ2-5; D possibly corresponds to TRBD1 (6 bases). Between the trimmed V and J ends, which lost 0 bases and 1 base, there was a span of 10 bases. Per the germline V gene, CDR1 is SGHDT and CDR2 is YYEEEE. CDR3 length equals 15 residues.

This clonotype appeared many times. The chain uses TRBV14 and TRBJ2-1; D uncertain. Trimming stripped 0 bases from V and 2 bases from J, with 11 bases between. The CDR3 extends over 16 amino acids. CDR1 is SGHDN and CDR2 is FVKESK in the germline V gene. The CDR3 nucleotides are TGTGCCAGCAGCCAAGATCAGTTGAACCCCTACAATGAGCAGTTCTTC. Translation gives CASSQDQLNPYNEQFF.

The chain carries TRBV6-5 and TRBJ2-1, with 10 positions matching TRBD2. This CDR3 spans 15 amino acids. Germline trimming cut 2 bases from V and 3 bases from J; bases unmatched to any gene: 1. Germline assignment: CDR1 MNHEY and CDR2 SVGAGI. CDR3 region: CASSYGLADYNEQFF. In nucleotides, the CDR3 is TGTGCCAGCAGTTACGGACTAGCGGACTACAATGAGCAGTTCTTC.

The V call is TRBV20-1, the J call TRBJ2-3; D may match TRBD1 or TRBD2 (5 bases each). The CDR3 is 14 residues long. Germline V gives CDR1 DFQATT, CDR2 SNEGSKA (reference sequence). Between the trimmed V and J ends, which lost 3 bases and 1 base, there was a span of 11 bases. The CDR3 coding sequence is TGCAGTGCTAGTGGTAGGGGAGGCACAGATACGCAGTATTTT. Encoded protein: CSASGRGGTDTQYF.

In this sample, this clonotype turned up many times. The chain has TRBV7-6 and TRBJ1-1; maybe TRBD1 (5 bases). With 3 bases removed from V and 4 bases from J, the gap between germline ends came to 12 bases. Germline-derived CDR1 and CDR2 are SGHVS and FNYEAQ. This CDR3 has 14 amino acids. CDR3 DNA: TGTGCCAGCAGCTTCGGTGTGAGGGGCACTGAAGCTTTCTTT. This gives the protein CASSFGVRGTEAFF.

The chain couples TRBV12-3 or TRBV12-4 to TRBJ1-2, with TRBD1 as a possible D gene (6 bases). Trimming left V 7 bases short and J 0 bases short, with 12 bases between. The CDR3 runs 14 residues. Here the CDR3 DNA reads TGTGCCAGCACCAGGGACACCTCTAACTATGGCTACACCTTC. Residues: CASTRDTSNYGYTF.

CDR3 sequence: CASSLTPNEQFF. CDR3 nucleotide sequence: TGTGCCAGCAGCCTGACTCCCAATGAGCAGTTCTTC. The genes are TRBV3-1 and TRBJ2-1; unclear D gene. Between the trimmed V and J ends, which lost 4 bases and 6 bases, there was a span of 7 bases. The CDR3 has 12 residues. Germline V gene lookup returns CDR1 LGHDT and CDR2 YNNKEL (reference sequence).

The sample holds a few counts of this clonotype. The rearrangement joins TRBV18 to TRBJ1-5; D gene uncertain. Germline loops: CDR1 KGHSH, CDR2 LQKENI. The CDR3 sequence is 16 residues long. V dropped 1 base and J dropped 0 bases, with 10 bases sitting between them. The chain's CDR3 is CASSPRTLDSNQPQHF. The DNA for the CDR3 is TGTGCCAGCTCACCACGGACGTTGGATAGCAATCAGCCCCAGCATTTT.

This chain links TRBV27 with TRBJ2-5; D tentatively fits TRBD1 or TRBD2 (6 bases each). The CDR3 is made up of 15 amino acids. From germline, CDR1 is MNHEY and CDR2 SMNVEV (reference sequence). Trimming removed 0 bases from V and 7 bases from J, with 15 bases in between. The CDR3 here is CASSLSRDKLATQYF. The CDR3 DNA follows: TGTGCCAGCAGTTTATCGCGGGACAAATTAGCGACCCAGTACTTC.